What follows is one TCR beta chain and its context. Its matching antigen is unknown. The table came from immunoSEQ multiplex PCR; TCRdb's copy has only in-frame clones and leaves some out. The sample shows about 170,000 clones, roughly 92% of them seen only once. The record originates from a study of T cell responses to AZD1222 COVID-19 vaccine. Study-level results: Targeting of unmutated variant regions was reportedly seen in nearly half of spike-specific TCRs. Spike-specific TCR breadth and depth rose after two AZD1222 doses.

The sequenced sample was peripheral blood, obtained on day 0 of AZD1222 vaccination. The sequence derives from an adult in good health.

The CDR3 is CASSSHMNTGELFF. CDR3 sequence (DNA): TGTGCCAGCAGTTCGCATATGAACACCGGGGAGCTGTTTTTT. The chain recombines TRBV27 with TRBJ2-2, with D unresolved. Deletions cut 4 bases from V and 1 base from J, with 7 bases between. The CDR3 is 14 amino acids. CDR1 MNHEY and CDR2 SMNVEV come from the germline V gene (reference sequence).